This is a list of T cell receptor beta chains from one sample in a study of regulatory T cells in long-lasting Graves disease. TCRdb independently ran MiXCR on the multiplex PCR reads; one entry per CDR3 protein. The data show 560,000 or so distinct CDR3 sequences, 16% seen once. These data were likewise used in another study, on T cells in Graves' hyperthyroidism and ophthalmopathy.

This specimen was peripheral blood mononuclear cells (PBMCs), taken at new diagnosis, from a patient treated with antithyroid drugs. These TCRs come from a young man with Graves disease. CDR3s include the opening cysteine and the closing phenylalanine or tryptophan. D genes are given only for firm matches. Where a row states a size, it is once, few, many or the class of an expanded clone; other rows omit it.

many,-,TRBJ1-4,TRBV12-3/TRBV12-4,TGTGCCAGCAGTTTAGGGTCTAGCCTGTTTTTT,CASSLGSSLFF
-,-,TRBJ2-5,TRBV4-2,TGTGCCAGCAGCCAAGTGGGACTTGCGGAGACCCAGTACTTC,CASSQVGLAETQYF
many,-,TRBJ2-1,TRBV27,-,CASSRVGTGSTAF
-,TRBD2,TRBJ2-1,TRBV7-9,TGTGCCAGCAGCATAAGCCGAGCGGGAGGGCGCAATGAGCAGTTCTTC,CASSISRAGGRNEQFF
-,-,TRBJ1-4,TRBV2,TGTGCCAGCAGTGAATGGGGTCTTCGGGAAAAACTGTTTTTT,CASSEWGLREKLFF
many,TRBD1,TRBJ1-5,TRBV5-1,TGCGCCAGCAGCTTCGGGACAGGGGCAAATCAGCCCCAGCATTTT,CASSFGTGANQPQHF
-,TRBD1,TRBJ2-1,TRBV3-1,TGTGCCAGCAGCCAAGATCCCAGGGGGCGGGATGAGCAGTTCTTC,CASSQDPRGRDEQFF
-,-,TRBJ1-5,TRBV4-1,TGCGCCAGCAGCCCCACCCCGGTAACAGGTACGAGCCCCCAGCATTTT,CASSPTPVTGTSPQHF
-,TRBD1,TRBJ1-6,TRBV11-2,TGTGCCAGCAGCCCGGACAGGGGATTTCAATCACCCCTCCACTTT,CASSPDRGFQSPLHF
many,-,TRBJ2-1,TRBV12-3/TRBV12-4,TGTGCCAGCAGTTCCCTCAGCGGCCTTGCCTACAATGAGCAGTTCTTC,CASSSLSGLAYNEQFF
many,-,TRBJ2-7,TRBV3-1,TGTGCCAGCAGCAACGGGGGCTTCTACGAGCAGTACTTC,CASSNGGFYEQYF
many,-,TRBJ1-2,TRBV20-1,TGCGGACCCGCGGGGGGCGCTAACTATGGCTACACCTTC,CGPAGGANYGYTF
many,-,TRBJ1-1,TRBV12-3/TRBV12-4,TGTGCCAGCAGTACGCAGGGGTTTGCGGCTGAAGCTTTCTTT,CASSTQGFAAEAFF
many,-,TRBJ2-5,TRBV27,-,CASSLSLREGQETQYF
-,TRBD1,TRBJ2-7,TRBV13,TGTGCCAGCAGCGAGGGGCAGGGGGACCCCCACGAGCAGTACTTC,CASSEGQGDPHEQYF
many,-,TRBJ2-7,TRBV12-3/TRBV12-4,TGTGCCAGCAGTTGGGGGGTGGGGAACGAGCAGTACTTC,CASSWGVGNEQYF
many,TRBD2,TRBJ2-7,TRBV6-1,TGTGCCAGCAGTGAATACGAGGATAGCGGGACTTTC,CASSEYEDSGTF
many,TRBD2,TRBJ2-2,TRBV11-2,TGTGCCAGCAGCTTTCGACTAGCGGGAGGACCAAACACCGGGGAGCTGTTTTTT,CASSFRLAGGPNTGELFF
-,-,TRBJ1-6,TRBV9,TGTGCCAGCAGCGTAGATCAGGGCGCCTTTTCACCCCTCCACTTT,CASSVDQGAFSPLHF
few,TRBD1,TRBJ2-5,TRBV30,TGTGCTTACCGACAGGGGGCACGAGAGACCCAGTACTTC,CAYRQGARETQYF
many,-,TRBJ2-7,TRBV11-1,TGTGCCAGCAGCCTTCTATGGGGACGGTACTACGAGCAGTACTTC,CASSLLWGRYYEQYF
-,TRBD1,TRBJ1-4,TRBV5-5,TGTGCCAGCAGCTTAGGGGGACAGGGGCGCACTAATGAAAAACTGTTTTTT,CASSLGGQGRTNEKLFF
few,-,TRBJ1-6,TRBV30,TGTGCCTGGATTAAGTCTGGGGCACACAATAATTCACCCCTCCACTTT,CAWIKSGAHNNSPLHF
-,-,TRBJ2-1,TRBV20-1,TGCAGTGCTAGAGCCCGCGTGGGGCGAAGAACCTACAATGAGCAGTTCTTC,CSARARVGRRTYNEQFF
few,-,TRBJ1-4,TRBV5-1,TGCGCCAGCAGCTGGGACTTAACGACTAATGAAAAACTGTTTTTT,CASSWDLTTNEKLFF
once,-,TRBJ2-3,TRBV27,TGTGCCACCTCTAACACAGATACGCAGTATTTT,CATSNTDTQYF